This TCR beta chain was profiled in a study of long-term antiretroviral therapy in people with HIV. Points from the study as a whole: The clones with expansion before ART were dominant in the repertoire at all time points.

As to this clone: No antigen is known for it.

Held in samples before DNA extraction were roughly 0.95-11 million cryopreserved PBMC. An immunoSEQ assay, version v3.0, was performed at survey level. TCRdb keeps only in-frame clones here, not all; method: immunoSEQ multiplex PCR. Among about 14,000 clones listed, 70% to 85% were seen once. V lost 2 bases, J lost 10 bases, and 7 bases lay in between. Germline V CDR1 and CDR2: DFQATT, SNEGSKA (reference sequence). The CDR3 runs to 10 residues. The input for sequencing was unsorted PBMCs, taken 1.3 years before starting antiretroviral therapy. The V and J genes are TRBV20-1 and TRBJ2-3, with D perhaps TRBD2 (5 bases). This sequence was found in a man aged 35 to 55 with HIV. In DNA, the CDR3 is TGCAGTGCTAGAAAGGACTCGCAGTATTTT. As protein: CSARKDSQYF.